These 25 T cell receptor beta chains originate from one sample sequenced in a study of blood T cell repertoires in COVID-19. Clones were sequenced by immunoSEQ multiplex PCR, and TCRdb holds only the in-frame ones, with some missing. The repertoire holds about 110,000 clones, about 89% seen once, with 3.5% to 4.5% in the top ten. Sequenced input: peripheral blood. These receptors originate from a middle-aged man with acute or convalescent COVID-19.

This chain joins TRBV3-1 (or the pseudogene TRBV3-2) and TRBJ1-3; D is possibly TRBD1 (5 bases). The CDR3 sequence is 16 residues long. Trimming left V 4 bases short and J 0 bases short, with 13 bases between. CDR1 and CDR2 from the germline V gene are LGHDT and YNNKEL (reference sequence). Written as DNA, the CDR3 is TGTGCCAGCAGCCCCGGGCGGGGGGGCTCTGGAAACACCATATATTTT. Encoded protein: CASSPGRGGSGNTIYF.

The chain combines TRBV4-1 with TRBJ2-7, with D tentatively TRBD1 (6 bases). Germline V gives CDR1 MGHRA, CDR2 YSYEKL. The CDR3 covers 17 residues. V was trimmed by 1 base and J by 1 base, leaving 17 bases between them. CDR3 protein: CASSQGLLQGLSYEQYF. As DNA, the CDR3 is TGCGCCAGCAGCCAAGGTCTGTTACAGGGCTTGTCCTACGAGCAGTACTTC.

CDR3: CAISESLRAQYEQYF. CDR3 coding DNA: TGTGCCATCAGTGAGTCTCTGAGGGCGCAGTACGAGCAGTACTTC. This chain joins TRBV10-3 and TRBJ2-7, with D tentatively TRBD2 (5 bases). The CDR3 has 15 residues. Looked up from germline, CDR1 is ENHRY and CDR2 is SYGVKD. The germline V and J ends were trimmed by 0 bases and 4 bases, with 13 bases remaining between them.

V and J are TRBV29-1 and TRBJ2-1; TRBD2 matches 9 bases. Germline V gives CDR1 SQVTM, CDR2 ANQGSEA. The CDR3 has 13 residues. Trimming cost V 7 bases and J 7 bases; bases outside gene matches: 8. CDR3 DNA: TGCAGCGGTGCTAGCGGGAAAGGAAATGAGCAGTTCTTC. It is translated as CSGASGKGNEQFF.

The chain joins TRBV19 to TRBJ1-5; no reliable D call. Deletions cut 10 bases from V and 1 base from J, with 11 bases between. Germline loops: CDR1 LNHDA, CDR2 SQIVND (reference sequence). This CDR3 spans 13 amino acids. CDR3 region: CATEGGSNQPQHF. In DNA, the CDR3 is TGTGCCACAGAGGGTGGAAGCAATCAGCCCCAGCATTTT.

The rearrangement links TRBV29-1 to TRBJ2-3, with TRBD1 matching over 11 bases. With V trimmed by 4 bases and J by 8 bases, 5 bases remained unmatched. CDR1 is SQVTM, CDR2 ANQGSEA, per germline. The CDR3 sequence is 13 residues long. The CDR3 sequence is CSVVLDRGLTQYF. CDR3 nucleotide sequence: TGCAGCGTTGTTTTGGACAGGGGGCTTACGCAGTATTTT.

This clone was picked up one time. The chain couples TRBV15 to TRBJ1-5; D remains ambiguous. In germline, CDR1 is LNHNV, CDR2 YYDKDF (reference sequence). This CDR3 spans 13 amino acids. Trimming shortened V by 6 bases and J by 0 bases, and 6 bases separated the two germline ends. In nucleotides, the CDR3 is TGTGCCACCAGTCGTTATAGCAATCAGCCCCAGCATTTT. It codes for CATSRYSNQPQHF.

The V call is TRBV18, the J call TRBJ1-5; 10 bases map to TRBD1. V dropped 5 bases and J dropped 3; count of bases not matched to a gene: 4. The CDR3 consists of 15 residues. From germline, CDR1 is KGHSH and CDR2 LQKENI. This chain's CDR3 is CASSSGQGNNQPQHF. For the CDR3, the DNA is TGTGCCAGCTCATCGGGACAGGGGAACAATCAGCCCCAGCATTTT.

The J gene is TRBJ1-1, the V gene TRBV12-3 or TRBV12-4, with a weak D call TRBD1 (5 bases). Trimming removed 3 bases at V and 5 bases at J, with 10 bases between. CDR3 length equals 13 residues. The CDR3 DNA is TGTGCCAGCAGTTTCCGGGGGGGGACTGAAGCTTTCTTT. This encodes CASSFRGGTEAFF.

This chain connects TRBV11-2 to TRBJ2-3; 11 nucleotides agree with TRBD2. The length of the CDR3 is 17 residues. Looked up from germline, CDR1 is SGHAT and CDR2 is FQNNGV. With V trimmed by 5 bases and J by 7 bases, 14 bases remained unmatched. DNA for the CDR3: TGTGCCAGCAGCAACCGAGGGCTAGCGGGAGGCAGAAATACGCAGTATTTT. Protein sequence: CASSNRGLAGGRNTQYF.

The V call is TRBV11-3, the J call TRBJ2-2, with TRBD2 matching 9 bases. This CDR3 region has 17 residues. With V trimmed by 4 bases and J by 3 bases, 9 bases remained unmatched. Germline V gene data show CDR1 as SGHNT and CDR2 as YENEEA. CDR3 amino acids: CASSSKGREGDTGELFF. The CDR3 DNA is TGTGCCAGCAGCTCCAAGGGGCGGGAGGGGGACACCGGGGAGCTGTTTTTT. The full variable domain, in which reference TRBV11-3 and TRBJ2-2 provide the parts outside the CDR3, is EAGVVQSPRYKIIEKKQPVAFWCNPISGHNTLYWYLQNLGQGPELLIRYENEEAVDDSQLPKDRFSAERLKGVDSTLKIQPAELGDSAVYLCASSSKGREGDTGELFFGEGSRLTVL.

CDR3 DNA: TGTGCCAGCAGTGAAAAGCAGGTCCCCCGACAGGGGAACACCGGGGAGCTGTTTTTT. It translates to CASSEKQVPRQGNTGELFF. The chain recombines TRBV2 with TRBJ2-2, with 7 bases that match TRBD1. V gave up 2 bases and J gave up 1 base; unmatched junction bases: 13. Germline lookup yields CDR1 SNHLY and CDR2 FYNNEI. The CDR3 is made up of 19 amino acids.

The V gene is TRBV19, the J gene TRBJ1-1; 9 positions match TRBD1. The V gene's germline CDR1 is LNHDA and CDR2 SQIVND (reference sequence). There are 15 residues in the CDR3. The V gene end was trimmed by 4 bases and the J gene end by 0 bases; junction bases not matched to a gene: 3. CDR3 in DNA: TGTGCCAGTAGTAATTGGACAGGGGTGAACACTGAAGCTTTCTTT. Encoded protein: CASSNWTGVNTEAFF.

CDR3 nucleotide sequence: TGTGCCAGCAGCTCCGTTTCGGCGGGGGGAAACACCATATATTTT. It is translated as CASSSVSAGGNTIYF. J is TRBJ1-3 and V is TRBV7-2; D is unclear. The V gene's germline CDR1 is SGHTA and CDR2 FQGNSA. The V end was cut by 4 bases, the J end by 4 bases, with 14 bases between. The CDR3 runs 15 residues.

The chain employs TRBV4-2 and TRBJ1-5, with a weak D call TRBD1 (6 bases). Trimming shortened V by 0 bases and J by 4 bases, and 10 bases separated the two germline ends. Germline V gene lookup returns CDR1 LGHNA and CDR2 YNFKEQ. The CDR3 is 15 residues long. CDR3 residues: CASSQDPQGNQPQHF. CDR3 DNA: TGTGCCAGCAGCCAAGATCCACAGGGAAATCAGCCCCAGCATTTT.

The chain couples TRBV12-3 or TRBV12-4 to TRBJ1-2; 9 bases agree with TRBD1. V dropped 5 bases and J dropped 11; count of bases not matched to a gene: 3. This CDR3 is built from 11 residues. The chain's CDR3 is CASSRDRAYTF. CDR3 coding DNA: TGTGCCAGCAGTAGGGACAGGGCTTACACCTTC.

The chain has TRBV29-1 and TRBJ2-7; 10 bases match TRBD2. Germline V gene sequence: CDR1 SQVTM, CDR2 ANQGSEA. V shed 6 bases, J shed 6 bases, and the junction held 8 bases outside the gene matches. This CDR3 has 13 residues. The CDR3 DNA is TGCAGCGTGACCGGGACTAGCGTGGGCGAGCAGTACTTC. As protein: CSVTGTSVGEQYF.

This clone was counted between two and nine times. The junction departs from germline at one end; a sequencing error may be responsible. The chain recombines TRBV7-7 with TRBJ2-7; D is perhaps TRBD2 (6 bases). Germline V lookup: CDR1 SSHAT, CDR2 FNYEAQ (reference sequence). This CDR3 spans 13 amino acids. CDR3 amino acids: CASSLAPGSEQYF. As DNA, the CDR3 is TGTGCTAGCAGCTTAGCACCCGGGAGCGAGCAGTACTTC.

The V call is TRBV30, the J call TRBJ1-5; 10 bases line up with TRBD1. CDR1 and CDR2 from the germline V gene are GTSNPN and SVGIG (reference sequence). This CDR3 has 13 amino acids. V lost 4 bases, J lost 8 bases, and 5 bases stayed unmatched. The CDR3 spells CAWNDRGQEPQHF. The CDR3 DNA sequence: TGTGCCTGGAACGACAGGGGGCAGGAGCCCCAGCATTTT.

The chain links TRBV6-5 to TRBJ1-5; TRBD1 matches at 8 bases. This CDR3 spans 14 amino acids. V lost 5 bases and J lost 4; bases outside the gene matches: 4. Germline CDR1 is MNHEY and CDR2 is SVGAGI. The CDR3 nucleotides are TGTGCCAGCAGTACTACAGGGGGAAATCAGCCCCAGCATTTT. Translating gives CASSTTGGNQPQHF.

CDR3 coding DNA: TGCAGCGACCAACTAGCCCAAGAGACCCAGTACTTC. It specifies CSDQLAQETQYF. V usage is TRBV29-1 and J usage is TRBJ2-5, with a weak D call TRBD2 (6 bases). V lost 7 bases and J 1 base, leaving 10 bases between the germline ends. The CDR3 has 12 residues. The germline V gene has CDR1 SQVTM and CDR2 ANQGSEA.

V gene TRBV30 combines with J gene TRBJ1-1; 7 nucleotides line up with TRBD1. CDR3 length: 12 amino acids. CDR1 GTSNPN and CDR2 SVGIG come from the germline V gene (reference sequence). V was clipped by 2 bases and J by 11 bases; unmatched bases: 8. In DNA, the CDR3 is TGTGCCTGGAGTAGGGGGCGCCAGCGTGCTTTCTTT. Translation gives CAWSRGRQRAFF.

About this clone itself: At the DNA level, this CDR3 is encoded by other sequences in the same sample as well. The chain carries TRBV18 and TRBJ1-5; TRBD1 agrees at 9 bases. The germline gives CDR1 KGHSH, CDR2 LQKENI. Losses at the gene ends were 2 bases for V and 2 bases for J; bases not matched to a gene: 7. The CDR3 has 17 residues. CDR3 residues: CASSPSAGQGGNQPQHF. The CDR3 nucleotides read TGTGCCAGCTCACCATCGGCGGGACAGGGCGGCAATCAGCCCCAGCATTTT.

CDR3 amino acids: CASSLGGPGNTIYF. The CDR3 DNA sequence: TGTGCCAGCAGCTTGGGGGGGCCTGGAAACACCATATATTTT. This chain links TRBV7-6 with TRBJ1-3, with a possible D match to TRBD1 (6 bases). The ends were cut back, 3 bases at V and 2 bases at J, with 8 bases in the middle. In germline, CDR1 is SGHVS, CDR2 FNYEAQ. The CDR3 spans 14 residues. Together with reference TRBV7-6 and TRBJ1-3, the CDR3 gives the full variable domain: GAGVSQSPRYKVTKRGQDVALRCDPISGHVSLYWYRQALGQGPEFLTYFNYEAQQDKSGLPNDRFSAERPEGSISTLTIQRTEQRDSAMYRCASSLGGPGNTIYFGEGSWLTVV.

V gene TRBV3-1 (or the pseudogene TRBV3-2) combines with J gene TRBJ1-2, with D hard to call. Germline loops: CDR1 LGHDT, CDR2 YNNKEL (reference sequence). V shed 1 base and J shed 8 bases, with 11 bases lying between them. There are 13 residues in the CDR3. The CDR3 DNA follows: TGTGCCAGCAGCCAAGGATGGCTTAAAGGCTACACCTTC. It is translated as CASSQGWLKGYTF.